The 24 T cell receptor beta chains below all came from one sample that was sequenced in a study of blood T cells in healthy people across ages. The second PCR ran about 6 to 12 cycles with a sample-barcoded 5' primer and J-beta primers. From the 5' RACE reads, TCRdb called clonotypes with MiXCR, one entry per CDR3 protein. This table has about 1.8 million distinct CDR3 sequences, about 50% appearing once. The sequencing sample was made of blood. The receptor set was obtained from a woman between 40 and 55 years old in good health.

This clonotype appeared a few times. The chain joins TRBV6-6 to TRBJ2-3; 9 nucleotides match TRBD1. Unmatched junction bases numbered 3, after V lost 8 bases and J lost 3 bases. This CDR3 comprises 13 residues. Germline CDR1 is MNHNY and CDR2 is SVGAGI (reference sequence). The CDR3 nucleotides read TGTGCCAGCGTGGGACAGGGAACAGATACGCAGTATTTT. Translation: CASVGQGTDTQYF.

This clonotype was detected only a few times. The rearrangement links TRBV15 to TRBJ1-2; TRBD1 is a possible D gene (6 bases). Trimming shortened V by 1 base and J by 4 bases, and 10 bases separated the two germline ends. The CDR3 has 14 amino acids. Germline V CDR1 and CDR2: LNHNV, YYDKDF (reference sequence). The CDR3 region is CATSRGQVGYGYTF. CDR3 coding DNA: TGTGCCACCAGCAGAGGACAGGTGGGCTATGGCTACACCTTC.

This chain links TRBV7-2 with TRBJ2-5; D could derive from TRBD1 or TRBD2 (5 bases each). CDR1 and CDR2 from the germline V gene are SGHTA and FQGNSA. The CDR3 spans 14 residues. Trimming removed 2 bases at V and 4 bases at J, with 11 bases between. CDR3 loop: CASSLYGTGETQYF. As DNA, the CDR3 is TGTGCCAGCAGCTTATACGGGACGGGAGAGACCCAGTACTTC.

The V gene is TRBV6-2 or TRBV6-3, the J gene TRBJ2-6, with a possible D match to TRBD2 (5 bases). Trimming took off 5 bases at V and 1 base at J, with 21 bases between the two ends. The CDR3 length is 19 residues. CDR1 and CDR2 from the germline V gene are MNHEY and SVGEGT. CDR3 nucleotide sequence: TGTGCCAGCAGTACCTACGTAACAGAACTAGTTTCTGGGGCCAACGTCCTGACTTTC. It yields the protein CASSTYVTELVSGANVLTF.

This clonotype was observed a handful of times. The gene calls are TRBV7-2 and TRBJ2-5; 10 positions agree with TRBD2. The CDR3 has 17 residues. CDR1 is SGHTA and CDR2 is FQGNSA in the germline V gene. With 5 bases clipped from V and 11 bases from J, the junction kept 20 bases outside the gene matches. The CDR3 DNA reads as TGTGCCAGCAGCCGCCTACTAGCGGGGAACCGACCCTATGAGCAGTACTTC. Its protein is CASSRLLAGNRPYEQYF.

V usage is TRBV12-3 or TRBV12-4 and J usage is TRBJ1-2; 11 nucleotides agree with TRBD1. The CDR3 is made up of 20 amino acids. V lost 5 bases, J lost 8 bases, and 25 bases stayed unmatched. CDR3 sequence: CASSRDNGTGGCGCFYGYTF. CDR3 in DNA: TGTGCCAGCAGTCGTGATAACGGGACAGGGGGATGTGGGTGTTTTTACGGCTACACCTTC.

The V call is TRBV2, the J call TRBJ2-5; 9 bases map to TRBD2. Germline loops: CDR1 SNHLY, CDR2 FYNNEI. The length of the CDR3 is 14 residues. V shed 4 bases, J shed 1 base, and the junction held 1 base outside the gene matches. The CDR3 DNA follows: TGTGCCAGCAGTGGTAGCGGGGGCCAAGAGACCCAGTACTTC. Translating it yields CASSGSGGQETQYF.

The chain carries TRBV20-1 and TRBJ1-1; D might be TRBD1 (5 bases). The CDR3 is 14 amino acids. V lost 6 bases and J lost 1, with 15 bases in between. CDR1 is DFQATT and CDR2 is SNEGSKA in the germline V gene (reference sequence). CDR3 nucleotide sequence: TGCAGTGCGCCTAAAGCCAGGGAGAACACTGAAGCTTTCTTT. It encodes CSAPKARENTEAFF.

The chain links TRBV10-3 to TRBJ1-4, with D perhaps TRBD1 (5 bases). Per germline, CDR1 ENHRY and CDR2 SYGVKD. With 7 bases removed from V and 0 bases from J, the gap between germline ends came to 12 bases. The CDR3 loop spans 15 amino acids. In nucleotides, the CDR3 is TGTGCCATCACCCCAGGGCCGGCAACTAATGAAAAACTGTTTTTT. Translated, it gives CAITPGPATNEKLFF.

The chain uses TRBV7-9 and TRBJ1-2, with 8 positions matching TRBD1. The CDR3 sequence is 16 residues long. The germline gives CDR1 SEHNR, CDR2 FQNEAQ (reference sequence). V shed 1 base and J 2 bases; nucleotides not matched to a gene: 6. The DNA of the CDR3 is TGTGCCAGCAGCTTAGTCCCTCGGACAGGGAACTATGGCTACACCTTC. It translates to CASSLVPRTGNYGYTF. Complete variable domain (other parts from reference TRBV7-9 and TRBJ1-2): DTGVSQNPRHKITKRGQNVTFRCDPISEHNRLYWYRQTLGQGPEFLTYFQNEAQLEKSRLLSDRFSAERPKGSFSTLEIQRTEQGDSAMYLCASSLVPRTGNYGYTFGSGTRLTVV.

The chain carries TRBV5-1 and TRBJ1-2; D gene uncertain. This CDR3 has 14 amino acids. The V gene's germline CDR1 is SGHRS and CDR2 YFSETQ. Trimming left V 6 bases short and J 3 bases short, with 15 bases between. CDR3 in DNA: TGCGCCAGCAAATTCGTCCTGGCCGACTATGGCTACACCTTC. This encodes CASKFVLADYGYTF.

The V gene is TRBV20-1, the J gene TRBJ1-2; 10 positions agree with TRBD1. V trimming: 8 bases; J trimming: 4 bases; junction bases outside the gene matches: 10. Germline loops: CDR1 DFQATT, CDR2 SNEGSKA (reference sequence). The CDR3 loop spans 14 amino acids. CDR3 DNA: TGCAGTTTTCTCGGGACAGGGGAACTCTATGGCTACACCTTC. This sequence encodes CSFLGTGELYGYTF.

There are a few counts of this clonotype. The V gene is TRBV7-2, the J gene TRBJ2-1, with D uncertain. The CDR3 runs to 13 residues. Germline CDR1 SGHTA, CDR2 FQGNSA. Trimming pared 1 base from V and 7 bases from J, leaving 8 bases between. As DNA, the CDR3 is TGTGCCAGCAGCTTAGATTCGGGTAATGAGCAGTTCTTC. Amino acids: CASSLDSGNEQFF.

V and J are TRBV6-1 and TRBJ2-7; TRBD1 agrees at 8 bases. CDR1 is MNHNS, CDR2 SASEGT, per germline. Trimming cost V 11 bases and J 2 bases; bases outside gene matches: 8. This CDR3 is built from 13 residues. As DNA, the CDR3 is TGTGCCGGAGGACAGGGCCTTACCTACGAGCAGTACTTC. It encodes CAGGQGLTYEQYF.

This clonotype has only a few counts. Its ends do not fully match the called genes, so a read error is possible. The rearrangement links TRBV5-1 to TRBJ1-5; TRBD1 might be the D (6 bases). CDR1 is SGHRS, CDR2 YFSETQ, per germline. This CDR3 contains 15 residues. The chain's CDR3 is CASSLTTGSNQPQHF. Written as DNA, the CDR3 is TGTGCCAGCAGCTTAACAACAGGGAGCAATCAGCCCCAGCATTTT. The whole variable domain, filled in from reference TRBV5-1 and TRBJ1-5, reads KAGVTQTPRYLIKTRGQQVTLSCSPISGHRSVSWYQQTPGQGLQFLFEYFSETQRNKGNFPGRFSGRQFSNSRSEMNVSTLELGDSALYLCASSLTTGSNQPQHFGDGTRLSIL.

The chain recombines TRBV11-2 with TRBJ2-5; D remains unclear. Germline CDR1 SGHAT, CDR2 FQNNGV. This CDR3 has 15 residues. The V and J ends lost 5 bases and 3 bases respectively, with 16 bases between them. The CDR3 sequence is CASSHSLGMEETQYF. CDR3 DNA sequence: TGTGCCAGCAGCCATAGTCTGGGTATGGAAGAGACCCAGTACTTC. Together with reference TRBV11-2 and TRBJ2-5, the CDR3 gives the full variable domain: EAGVAQSPRYKIIEKRQSVAFWCNPISGHATLYWYQQILGQGPKLLIQFQNNGVVDDSQLPKDRFSAERLKGVDSTLKIQPAKLEDSAVYLCASSHSLGMEETQYFGPGTRLLVL.

This chain connects TRBV7-9 to TRBJ2-3, with 7 bases lining up with TRBD2. With V trimmed by 2 bases and J by 1 base, 6 bases remained unmatched. CDR1 is SEHNR and CDR2 is FQNEAQ in the germline V gene (reference sequence). This CDR3 contains 16 residues. CDR3 bases: TGTGCCAGCAGCTTACAAAGGGCGGGGGGCACAGATACGCAGTATTTT. Amino acids: CASSLQRAGGTDTQYF.

The chain joins TRBV24-1 to TRBJ1-1; D ambiguous. There are 13 residues in the CDR3. CDR1 is KGHDR and CDR2 is SFDVKD in the germline V gene. V dropped 7 bases and J dropped 0 bases, with 8 bases sitting between them. DNA for the CDR3: TGTGCCACCAGGGGGTCGGTGAACACTGAAGCTTTCTTT. Translating it yields CATRGSVNTEAFF.

The chain is built from TRBV6-2 or TRBV6-3 and TRBJ2-1, with 9 bases aligning to TRBD1. The V segment lost 4 bases and the J segment 6 bases; nucleotides outside the gene matches: 7. CDR1 is MNHEY, CDR2 SVGEGT, per germline. The CDR3 runs to 15 residues. Here the CDR3 reads CASSSGTGPLNEQFF. For the CDR3, the DNA is TGTGCCAGCAGTTCCGGGACAGGGCCCCTCAATGAGCAGTTCTTC.

CDR3 region: CASSSGQGFSGYTF. The CDR3 coding sequence is TGTGCCAGCTCGTCGGGACAGGGGTTTTCTGGCTACACCTTC. The rearrangement joins TRBV6-5 to TRBJ1-2; 10 bases agree with TRBD1. The V gene end was trimmed by 8 bases and the J gene end by 7 bases; junction bases not matched to a gene: 10. The CDR3 covers 14 residues. Germline-derived CDR1 and CDR2 are MNHEY and SVGAGI.

This clonotype was seen more than once but under ten times. This chain links TRBV20-1 with TRBJ2-1; the D gene is possibly TRBD2 (5 bases). The CDR3 length is 12 residues. Germline CDR1 and CDR2: DFQATT and SNEGSKA (reference sequence). V was shortened by 4 bases and J by 6 bases, with 10 bases between the two germline ends. The CDR3 loop reads CSATGSVNEQFF. For the CDR3, the DNA is TGCAGTGCTACGGGGAGCGTCAATGAGCAGTTCTTC.

In its sample, this clonotype was seen a few times. V and J are TRBV4-1 and TRBJ2-4; D gene ambiguous. V lost 0 bases to trimming and J lost 8 bases, with 8 bases between them. The CDR3 consists of 13 residues. The V gene's germline CDR1 is MGHRA and CDR2 YSYEKL. CDR3 DNA sequence: TGCGCCAGCAGCCAAGAATCACGGGACATTCAGTACTTC. Its translation: CASSQESRDIQYF.

This clonotype appeared once. The gene calls are TRBV20-1 and TRBJ2-1, with 14 positions matching TRBD2. Germline lookup yields CDR1 DFQATT and CDR2 SNEGSKA (reference sequence). The CDR3 is 17 residues long. The trim removed 6 bases at V and 5 bases at J, leaving 12 bases unmatched. CDR3 DNA: TGCAGTGCCCTAGTCCCGGGACTAGCGGGGGCAAACAATGAGCAGTTCTTC. This gives the protein CSALVPGLAGANNEQFF.

V is TRBV6-2 or TRBV6-3 and J is TRBJ2-3, with D perhaps given as TRBD1 or TRBD2 (6 bases each). The germline V and J ends were trimmed by 4 bases and 6 bases, with 20 bases remaining between them. The CDR3 length is 16 residues. Germline V gives CDR1 MNHEY, CDR2 SVGEGT. CDR3 nucleotides: TGTGCCAGCAGTTTACCCCGGGGGCCCGATACGGATACGCAGTATTTT. Protein product: CASSLPRGPDTDTQYF.